A selection of T cell receptor beta chains follows, all from one sample in a study of blood T cells in healthy people across ages. TCRdb redid the calling of the 5' RACE reads with MiXCR, one entry per CDR3 protein. In the table there are over a million distinct CDR3 sequences, roughly 60% of which are singletons. The source material was blood. The source is a young man in good health. Both conserved end residues are part of each CDR3. Each record gives: CDR3 protein, CDR3 DNA, clone size, V gene, D gene, J gene. A D gene is named only where the DNA matches it firmly. Some rows mark clone size as missing; the rest say once, few, many or name a class of expanded clone.

CASTPLGQGFYEQYF,TGTGCCAGCACCCCCTTGGGACAGGGGTTCTACGAGCAGTACTTC,few,TRBV27,TRBD1,TRBJ2-7
CASSHNGVAQYF,TGCGCCAGCAGCCACAATGGTGTTGCCCAGTACTTC,few,TRBV4-1,-,TRBJ2-5
CASSVVVGELFF,TGTGCCAGCAGCGTAGTGGTCGGGGAGCTGTTTTTT,few,TRBV9,-,TRBJ2-2
CASSPGSGRENDEQFF,TGTGCCAGCAGTCCTGGGTCCGGGAGGGAGAACGATGAGCAGTTCTTC,-,TRBV12-3/TRBV12-4,TRBD2,TRBJ2-1
CASSPGLAGANYYNEQFF,TGCGCCAGCAGCCCTGGACTAGCGGGGGCCAATTACTACAATGAGCAGTTCTTC,-,TRBV5-1,TRBD2,TRBJ2-1
CASSLDSLSYEQYF,TGTGCCAGCAGCCTGGACAGCCTCTCCTACGAGCAGTACTTC,-,TRBV3-1,-,TRBJ2-7
CASSSRDWGNNEQFF,TGTGCCAGCAGCTCCCGGGACTGGGGAAACAATGAGCAGTTCTTC,-,TRBV7-6,-,TRBJ2-1
CASSQDQPSTDTQYF,TGTGCCAGCAGCCAAGATCAGCCTAGCACAGATACGCAGTATTTT,-,TRBV4-2,-,TRBJ2-3
CASFTIAGVAPNEQYF,TGTGCCAGCTTTACGATCGCGGGCGTGGCCCCGAACGAGCAGTACTTC,once,TRBV28,-,TRBJ2-7
CATARGGYTF,TGTGCCACCGCTAGAGGGGGCTACACCTTC,-,TRBV7-9,-,TRBJ1-2
CAISGSADYGYTF,TGTGCCATCAGTGGGTCGGCTGACTATGGCTACACCTTC,-,TRBV10-3,-,TRBJ1-2
CASSSNETGRNEQYF,TGCGCCAGCAGCTCGAACGAGACAGGGAGGAACGAGCAGTACTTC,-,TRBV5-1,-,TRBJ2-7
CSALEGKEQYF,TGCAGTGCCCTAGAAGGAAAAGAGCAGTACTTC,-,TRBV20-1,-,TRBJ2-7
CASNLADYWTSGAYEQYF,TGTGCCAGCAACTTAGCCGATTATTGGACTAGCGGCGCCTACGAGCAGTACTTC,-,TRBV7-6,TRBD2,TRBJ2-7
CASSPANLGGYGYTF,TGTGCCAGCAGCCCTGCAAACCTAGGGGGCTATGGCTACACCTTC,-,TRBV28,-,TRBJ1-2
CASSPYRDNEQFF,TGTGCCAGCTCACCGTACAGAGACAATGAGCAGTTCTTC,-,TRBV18,-,TRBJ2-1
CASSHVDSGANTEAFF,TGTGCCAGCAGTCACGTAGATTCAGGGGCGAACACTGAAGCTTTCTTT,-,TRBV27,-,TRBJ1-1
CASSVTNTEAFF,TGTGCCAGCAGTGTCACGAACACTGAAGCTTTCTTT,few,TRBV12-3/TRBV12-4,-,TRBJ1-1
CASSLGGGWYPDEQYF,TGTGCCAGCAGCTTAGGGGGAGGGTGGTATCCCGACGAGCAGTACTTC,-,TRBV7-6,TRBD2,TRBJ2-7
CASSSAVGSMNTEAFF,TGTGCCAGCAGTTCCGCCGTCGGAAGCATGAACACTGAAGCTTTCTTT,-,TRBV28,-,TRBJ1-1
CASSQATSEGYGYTF,TGTGCCAGCAGCCAAGCAACCTCGGAGGGGTATGGCTACACCTTC,-,TRBV4-2,-,TRBJ1-2
CSARELAGGVPLKKNTDTQYF,TGCAGTGCTAGAGAGCTAGCGGGGGGTGTCCCACTAAAAAAAAACACAGATACGCAGTATTTT,few,TRBV20-1,TRBD2,TRBJ2-3
CASSLSVGGIIQYF,TGTGCCAGCAGTTTAAGCGTGGGGGGAATCATTCAGTACTTC,-,TRBV12-3/TRBV12-4,-,TRBJ2-4
CASSRTGQGSYEQYF,TGTGCCAGCAGCCGAACGGGACAGGGAAGCTACGAGCAGTACTTC,-,TRBV27,TRBD1,TRBJ2-7
CASSPTNSPSGGAKNIQYF,TGTGCCAGCAGCCCCACGAACTCCCCTAGCGGGGGTGCCAAAAACATTCAGTACTTC,-,TRBV7-8,TRBD2,TRBJ2-4
CASSQPKQGRFPANTGELFF,TGCGCCAGCAGCCAACCAAAACAGGGGCGGTTCCCCGCGAACACCGGGGAGCTGTTTTTT,-,TRBV4-3,TRBD1,TRBJ2-2
CASSQVGRLAGVYEQYF,TGTGCCAGCAGCCAAGTGGGCCGTCTAGCGGGAGTATACGAGCAGTACTTC,-,TRBV14,TRBD2,TRBJ2-7
CASSQLGLAGPSYEQYF,TGTGCCAGCAGTCAACTTGGACTAGCGGGGCCGTCCTACGAGCAGTACTTC,-,TRBV27,TRBD2,TRBJ2-7
CSAKARALDTQYF,TGCAGTGCTAAAGCCAGGGCGTTAGATACGCAGTATTTT,-,TRBV20-1,-,TRBJ2-3
CATSDRVVETQYF,TGTGCCACCAGTGACAGGGTTGTTGAGACCCAGTACTTC,once,TRBV10-3,TRBD1,TRBJ2-5
CASSQFGPSGVYEQYF,TGCGCCAGCAGCCAGTTTGGGCCTAGCGGGGTTTACGAGCAGTACTTC,-,TRBV4-1,TRBD2,TRBJ2-7
CSARGGLNEQYF,TGCAGTGCTAGAGGAGGGTTGAACGAGCAGTACTTC,few,TRBV20-1,-,TRBJ2-7
CASSLSGGVREQYF,TGTGCCAGCAGTTTATCGGGCGGGGTTCGCGAGCAGTACTTC,-,TRBV28,-,TRBJ2-7
CASSISARPDTQYF,TGTGCCAGCAGTATATCGGCACGTCCAGATACGCAGTATTTT,-,TRBV12-3/TRBV12-4,-,TRBJ2-3
CASSDDSHNEQFF,TGTGCCAGCAGTGATGACAGTCACAATGAGCAGTTCTTC,many,TRBV6-1,-,TRBJ2-1
CAIKTGTGNTGELFF,TGTGCCATCAAAACCGGGACGGGCAACACCGGGGAGCTGTTTTTT,-,TRBV10-3,-,TRBJ2-2
CASSEQGSRGEKLFF,TGTGCCAGCAGCGAGCAGGGGTCACGGGGTGAAAAACTGTTTTTT,-,TRBV6-5,-,TRBJ1-4
CSANHNEQFF,TGCAGTGCTAACCACAATGAGCAGTTCTTC,few,TRBV20-1,-,TRBJ2-1
CASSQIDRVLQETQYF,TGTGCCAGCAGCCAAATAGACAGAGTTCTACAAGAGACCCAGTACTTC,-,TRBV3-1,-,TRBJ2-5
CASSQVSGAGGYTF,TGCGCCAGCAGCCAAGTATCCGGGGCCGGGGGCTACACCTTC,-,TRBV4-3,-,TRBJ1-2
CASSHPGSEAEQYF,TGCGCCAGCAGCCACCCGGGGTCGGAGGCCGAGCAGTACTTC,-,TRBV4-1,-,TRBJ2-7
CASSRTPEPYNEQFF,TGTGCCAGCAGTCGCACACCCGAACCCTACAATGAGCAGTTCTTC,-,TRBV27,-,TRBJ2-1
CASSDPYDPRNGYTF,TGTGCCAGCAGTGACCCCTATGACCCTAGGAATGGCTACACCTTC,-,TRBV6-1,-,TRBJ1-2
CASSPPPYEQYF,TGTGCCAGCAGCCCCCCCCCCTACGAGCAGTACTTC,many,TRBV3-1,-,TRBJ2-7
CSASSDRGGRMQYF,TGCAGTGCTAGTTCGGATCGGGGGGGCCGTATGCAGTATTTT,-,TRBV20-1,TRBD2,TRBJ2-3
CASSFLEGDYEQYF,TGTGCCAGCAGCTTTCTTGAAGGGGACTACGAGCAGTACTTC,-,TRBV7-2,-,TRBJ2-7
CASPREGAYEQYF,TGTGCCAGCCCCAGGGAGGGGGCCTACGAGCAGTACTTC,-,TRBV21-1,-,TRBJ2-7
CASSSRQASSNTEAFF,TGCGCCAGCAGCTCCAGACAGGCCTCGAGCAACACTGAAGCTTTCTTT,-,TRBV5-1,-,TRBJ1-1
CAWTRDYTDTQYF,TGTGCCTGGACTCGGGACTACACAGATACGCAGTATTTT,-,TRBV30,TRBD2,TRBJ2-3
CASSQVGSAGAGGQPQHF,TGCGCCAGCAGCCAAGTGGGTTCAGCAGGTGCCGGAGGTCAGCCCCAGCATTTT,-,TRBV4-1,-,TRBJ1-5